The 13 T cell receptor beta chains below come from one sample, sequenced in a study of T-cell memory formation after mild COVID-19. TCRdb reanalysed the 5' RACE reads using MiXCR and keeps one entry per CDR3 protein. The profile shows more than 150,000 distinct CDR3 sequences, less than 20% of them singletons. Sample: PBMCs or a T cell subset sorted from them (not recorded which). These receptors all come from a man between 18 and 29 years old who had mild COVID-19 (a few samples of this study predate the infection). Cell type and time point are not known.

This clonotype appeared a few times. This rearrangement joins TRBV12-3 or TRBV12-4 to TRBJ2-3; 7 nucleotides align to TRBD1. CDR3 size: 14 residues. V shed 6 bases and J 4 bases; nucleotides not matched to a gene: 7. The CDR3 reads CASSQTGTADTQYF. CDR3 coding DNA: TGTGCCAGCAGCCAGACAGGGACGGCAGATACGCAGTATTTT.

This rearrangement joins TRBV11-3 to TRBJ2-5, with a weak D call TRBD1 (5 bases). This CDR3 has 13 residues. Looked up from germline, CDR1 is SGHNT and CDR2 is YENEEA. Deletions cut 2 bases from V and 2 bases from J, with 6 bases between. The CDR3 DNA reads TGTGCCAGCAGCTTAAAGGGGCAAGAGACCCAGTACTTC. Its translation is CASSLKGQETQYF.

The J gene is TRBJ2-4, the V gene TRBV9; D gene ambiguous. The germline gives CDR1 SGDLS, CDR2 YYNGEE. There are 11 residues in the CDR3. V gave up 4 bases and J gave up 9 bases, with 8 bases separating them. The CDR3 loop reads CASSPVGIQYF. The CDR3 DNA follows: TGTGCCAGCAGCCCCGTGGGCATTCAGTACTTC.

This clonotype appeared many times. This chain connects TRBV3-1 to TRBJ1-1; D remains ambiguous. This CDR3 spans 11 amino acids. Looked up from germline, CDR1 is LGHDT and CDR2 is YNNKEL (reference sequence). V lost 2 bases and J 7 bases, leaving 5 bases between the germline ends. The CDR3: CASSQRSEAFF. The DNA of the CDR3 is TGTGCCAGCAGCCAAAGGAGTGAAGCTTTCTTT.

This clonotype was observed a few times. This chain links TRBV9 with TRBJ1-1, with D perhaps matching TRBD1 (5 bases). The CDR3 covers 14 residues. V was trimmed by 0 bases and J by 4 bases, leaving 10 bases between them. Germline-derived CDR1 and CDR2 are SGDLS and YYNGEE. The CDR3 DNA sequence: TGTGCCAGCAGCGTAGACCCGGGGGGCACTGAAGCTTTCTTT. Translated, it gives CASSVDPGGTEAFF. Filled out from reference TRBV9 and TRBJ1-1, the complete variable domain reads DSGVTQTPKHLITATGQRVTLRCSPRSGDLSVYWYQQSLDQGLQFLIQYYNGEERAKGNILERFSAQQFPDLHSELNLSSLELGDSALYFCASSVDPGGTEAFFGQGTRLTVV.

The gene calls are TRBV27 and TRBJ2-1; TRBD1 agrees at 8 bases. V was clipped by 6 bases and J by 0 bases; unmatched bases: 4. The CDR3 loop spans 15 amino acids. Germline CDR1 is MNHEY and CDR2 is SMNVEV (reference sequence). The CDR3 sequence: CASRGDRSSYNEQFF. The CDR3 region has the DNA TGTGCCAGCAGGGGGGACAGGAGCTCCTACAATGAGCAGTTCTTC.

J is TRBJ1-2 and V is TRBV5-1; possible D gene TRBD1, 5 bases. The CDR3 length is 13 residues. Germline lookup yields CDR1 SGHRS and CDR2 YFSETQ. V was pared by 0 bases and J by 6 bases, with 9 bases between. CDR3 sequence (DNA): TGCGCCAGCAGCTTGGTCGGAGGGGATGGCTACACCTTC. Translation gives CASSLVGGDGYTF.

This clonotype came up many times. The genes are TRBV6-2 or TRBV6-3 and TRBJ2-3; no definite D call. V gave up 8 bases and J gave up 0 bases, with 15 bases separating them. Germline V CDR1 and CDR2: MNHEY, SVGEGT. The CDR3 has 15 residues. The chain's CDR3 is CASGYGQTSTDTQYF. CDR3 DNA: TGTGCCAGCGGCTACGGCCAAACAAGCACAGATACGCAGTATTTT.

The genes are TRBV7-9 and TRBJ2-2; no clear D gene. Germline loops: CDR1 SEHNR, CDR2 FQNEAQ (reference sequence). This CDR3 has 13 amino acids. Deletions cut 3 bases from V and 6 bases from J, with 8 bases between. The CDR3 DNA follows: TGTGCCAGCAGCTTTTATCAGGCCGGGGAGCTGTTTTTT. Translated, it gives CASSFYQAGELFF.

The rearrangement uses TRBV6-5 and TRBJ2-2; D gene unclear. Germline V lookup: CDR1 MNHEY, CDR2 SVGAGI. The CDR3 spans 12 residues. V lost 0 bases and J lost 7, with 3 bases in between. CDR3 residues: CASSYSNGELFF. As DNA, the CDR3 is TGTGCCAGCAGTTACTCGAACGGGGAGCTGTTTTTT.

This clonotype was seen only a few times. The chain combines TRBV20-1 with TRBJ1-1; tentatively, D is TRBD1 (6 bases). V shed 5 bases and J shed 0 bases, with 13 bases lying between them. The CDR3 sequence is 14 residues long. CDR1 and CDR2 (germline): DFQATT, SNEGSKA (reference sequence). In nucleotides, the CDR3 is TGCAGTGCTTCTATGGGACACCTGAACACTGAAGCTTTCTTT. Translating it yields CSASMGHLNTEAFF.

This clonotype was found a few times. The rearrangement joins TRBV7-2 to TRBJ2-5; 14 nucleotides match TRBD2. J was trimmed by 2 bases and V by 6 bases; bases with no gene match: 2. Germline values: CDR1 SGHTA, CDR2 FQGNSA. The CDR3 spans 15 residues. The CDR3: CASRGLAGVQETQYF. The CDR3, as DNA: TGTGCCAGCAGGGGACTAGCGGGGGTACAAGAGACCCAGTACTTC.

This clonotype was counted many times. The chain joins TRBV12-3 or TRBV12-4 to TRBJ2-3; tentatively, D is TRBD2 (6 bases). There are 14 residues in the CDR3. The ends were cut back, 3 bases at V and 8 bases at J, with 15 bases in the middle. The CDR3 nucleotides read TGTGCCAGCAGTTTCGGGAGCGAGGGAGGTACGCAGTATTTT. Translated: CASSFGSEGGTQYF.